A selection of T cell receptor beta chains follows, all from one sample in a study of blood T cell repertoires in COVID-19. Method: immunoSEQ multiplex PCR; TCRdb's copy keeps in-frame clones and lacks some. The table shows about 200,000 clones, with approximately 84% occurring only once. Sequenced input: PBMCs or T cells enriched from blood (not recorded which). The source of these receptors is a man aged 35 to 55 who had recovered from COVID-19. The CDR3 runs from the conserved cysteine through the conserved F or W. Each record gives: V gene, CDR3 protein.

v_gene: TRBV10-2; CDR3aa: CASREAGTVGNQPQHF
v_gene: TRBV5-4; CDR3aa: CASRAANTGELFF
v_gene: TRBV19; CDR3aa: CASSSGDRVYF
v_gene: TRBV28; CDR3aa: CASPPLGGGAGTDTQYF
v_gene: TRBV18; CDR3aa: CASSRQGSGNTIYF
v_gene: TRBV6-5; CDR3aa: CASGIYGYTF
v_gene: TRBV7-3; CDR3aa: CASSLGQRTDTQYF
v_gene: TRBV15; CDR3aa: CATSTGTVGTEAFF
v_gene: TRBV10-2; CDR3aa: CASSDEFAFNQPQHF
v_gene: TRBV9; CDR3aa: CASSLRQDWGEKLFF
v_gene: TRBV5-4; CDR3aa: CASSPNSGGRRANEKLFF
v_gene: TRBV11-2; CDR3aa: CASSPTGGFRTDTQYF
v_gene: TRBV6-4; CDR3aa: CASSDSTGGNEQFF
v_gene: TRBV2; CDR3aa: CASSRGGMVGTEAFF
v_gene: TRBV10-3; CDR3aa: CAISDDQGRHSPHF
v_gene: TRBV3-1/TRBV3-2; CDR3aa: CASSQEIRGEKLFF
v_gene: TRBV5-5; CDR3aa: CASSLVQGNYGYTF
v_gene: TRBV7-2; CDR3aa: CASSSAGDSYEQYF
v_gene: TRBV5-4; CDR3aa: CASSLSGTAWAGELFF
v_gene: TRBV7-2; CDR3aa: CASNRDGGALETQYF
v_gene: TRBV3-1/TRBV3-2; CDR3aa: CASSPMGGATEAFF
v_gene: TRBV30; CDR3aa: CAWSELRFEQYF
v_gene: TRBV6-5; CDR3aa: CASSSNSREQFF
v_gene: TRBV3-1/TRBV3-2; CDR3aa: CASSSFSGATNTEAFF
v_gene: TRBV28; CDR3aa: CASSLRTGGYNSYGYTF
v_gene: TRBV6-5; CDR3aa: CASSYTGHGQPQHF
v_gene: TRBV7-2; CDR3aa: CASSVLAGAGHEQFF
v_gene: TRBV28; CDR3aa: CASSSPTELNTEAFF
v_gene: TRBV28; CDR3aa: CASSFGREETQYF
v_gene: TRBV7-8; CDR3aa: CASSPTTSGGETQYF
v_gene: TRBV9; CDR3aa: CASSVQSVVGEKLFF
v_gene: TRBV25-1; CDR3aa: CASTTGTGLREQYF
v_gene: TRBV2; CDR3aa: CASREQGDKYNEQFF
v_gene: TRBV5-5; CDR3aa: CASSEEGWSEAFF
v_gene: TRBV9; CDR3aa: CASSGTGDSPLHF
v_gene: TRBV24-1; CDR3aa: CATSDFPGQGTTDTQYF
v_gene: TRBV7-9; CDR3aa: CASSSRGSYNEQFF
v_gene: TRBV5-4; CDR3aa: CATTTLAVGRYEQYF
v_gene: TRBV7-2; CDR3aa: CASSLGQAYNSPLHF
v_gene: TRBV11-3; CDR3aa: CASSPAGNTGNTIYF
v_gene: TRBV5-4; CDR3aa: CASSLGVSSGANVLTF
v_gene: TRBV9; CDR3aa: CASSEGTGSNTEAFF
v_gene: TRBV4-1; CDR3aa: CASSQERRKYF
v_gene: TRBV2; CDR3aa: CASSEERENIQYF
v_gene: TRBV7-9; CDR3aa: CASSSAGGEQYF